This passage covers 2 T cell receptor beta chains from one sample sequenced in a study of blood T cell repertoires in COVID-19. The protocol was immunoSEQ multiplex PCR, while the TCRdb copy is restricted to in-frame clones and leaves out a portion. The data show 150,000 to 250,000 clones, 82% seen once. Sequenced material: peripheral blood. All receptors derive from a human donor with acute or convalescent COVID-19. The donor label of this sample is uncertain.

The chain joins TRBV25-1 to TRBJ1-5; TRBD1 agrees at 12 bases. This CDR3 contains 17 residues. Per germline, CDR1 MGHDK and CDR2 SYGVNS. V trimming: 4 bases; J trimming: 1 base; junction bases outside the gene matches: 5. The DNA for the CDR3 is TGTGCCAGCAGTGGGGGGACAGGGGGCTTGAGCAATCAGCCCCAGCATTTT. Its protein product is CASSGGTGGLSNQPQHF.

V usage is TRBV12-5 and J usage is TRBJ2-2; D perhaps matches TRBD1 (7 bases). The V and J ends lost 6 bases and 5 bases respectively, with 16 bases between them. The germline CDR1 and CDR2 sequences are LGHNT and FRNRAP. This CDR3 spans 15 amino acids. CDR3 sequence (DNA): TGTGCTAGTGGCCCGAACAGGGGACTTACCGGGGAGCTGTTTTTT. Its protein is CASGPNRGLTGELFF.